Presented here are 26 T cell receptor beta chains from one specimen sequenced in a study of blood T cell repertoires in COVID-19. TCRdb's table, derived via immunoSEQ multiplex PCR, lists solely in-frame clones and lacks some. The sample lists approximately 31,000 clones, roughly 90% occurring once. The source material was peripheral blood. The receptor set was obtained from a human donor with active COVID-19. The donor label of this sample is uncertain.

This chain uses TRBV7-9 with TRBJ2-3, with 9 bases that match TRBD2. Germline loops: CDR1 SEHNR, CDR2 FQNEAQ (reference sequence). The CDR3 contains 17 residues. V shed 4 bases and J 3 bases; nucleotides not matched to a gene: 11. CDR3 in amino acids: CASSSIASSGVTDTQYF. The CDR3 nucleotides read TGTGCCAGCAGCTCAATCGCCTCTAGCGGGGTTACAGATACGCAGTATTTT.

This chain links TRBV5-4 with TRBJ2-3; 10 bases are shared with TRBD2. V shed 1 base and J 6 bases; nucleotides not matched to a gene: 5. The CDR3 has 15 amino acids. Germline assignment: CDR1 SGHNT and CDR2 YYREEE (reference sequence). CDR3 DNA: TGTGCCAGCAGCTTGACTAGCGGGGTCGCGGATACGCAGTATTTT. It yields the protein CASSLTSGVADTQYF.

The V call is TRBV6-5, the J call TRBJ2-5; the match to TRBD1 covers 10 bases. V trimming: 1 base; J trimming: 2 bases; junction bases outside the gene matches: 4. The germline V gene encodes CDR1 MNHEY and CDR2 SVGAGI. This CDR3 has 16 amino acids. As DNA, the CDR3 is TGTGCCAGCAGTTACTTTGGGACAGGGGAACAAGAGACCCAGTACTTC. Encoded protein: CASSYFGTGEQETQYF.

The sample holds a few counts of this clone. J is TRBJ2-5 and V is TRBV4-3, with TRBD1 identical over 8 bases. Germline CDR1 reads LGHNA; CDR2 reads YSLEER. The CDR3 covers 15 residues. V dropped 5 bases and J dropped 5; count of bases not matched to a gene: 10. CDR3 amino acids: CASSVSQGDWETQYF. The DNA for the CDR3 is TGCGCCAGCAGCGTGTCACAGGGGGATTGGGAGACCCAGTACTTC.

J is TRBJ1-2 and V is TRBV4-3, with 10 bases aligning to TRBD1. Germline lookup yields CDR1 LGHNA and CDR2 YSLEER. The CDR3 contains 15 residues. With 4 bases clipped from V and 2 bases from J, the junction kept 4 bases outside the gene matches. The CDR3 loop is CASSPRDRGNYGYTF. The CDR3, as DNA: TGCGCCAGCAGCCCCCGGGACAGGGGAAACTATGGCTACACCTTC.

For the CDR3, the DNA is TGTGCCAGCAAGCCGCCGGCTTTCTTT. Its protein is CASKPPAFF. J is TRBJ1-1 and V is TRBV5-6, with D uncertain. CDR1 is SGHDT and CDR2 is YYEEEE in the germline V gene. The CDR3 runs to 9 residues. V was pared by 6 bases and J by 11 bases, with 8 bases between.

The chain carries TRBV15 and TRBJ1-2; D not resolved. Deletions cut 3 bases from V and 5 bases from J, with 13 bases between. This CDR3 has 14 residues. In germline, CDR1 is LNHNV, CDR2 YYDKDF (reference sequence). The CDR3 here is CATSSRGNRYGYTF. The CDR3 bases are TGTGCCACCAGCAGCCGGGGAAATCGGTATGGCTACACCTTC.

This clone was seen only a few times. This chain uses TRBV4-1 with TRBJ2-3, with 16 bases fitting TRBD2. J was trimmed by 3 bases and V by 3 bases; bases with no gene match: 18. Germline loops: CDR1 MGHRA, CDR2 YSYEKL. CDR3 length equals 22 residues. The CDR3 nucleotides are TGCGCCAGCAGCCACCCGGGACTAGCGGGGGGGCTAGACAGAGGTCAGACAGATACGCAGTATTTT. It is translated as CASSHPGLAGGLDRGQTDTQYF.

This clone was observed a few times. The V gene is TRBV5-6, the J gene TRBJ2-2; 7 bases are shared with TRBD1. The CDR3 loop spans 15 amino acids. Germline CDR1 reads SGHDT; CDR2 reads YYEEEE. The V and J ends lost 2 bases and 8 bases, in that order; junction bases with no gene match: 9. DNA of the CDR3: TGTGCCAGCAGCTTAGGGTGGACAGGACCGGGGGAGCTGTTTTTT. Translation gives CASSLGWTGPGELFF.

CDR3 nucleotides: TGTGCCAGTAGTATAGATTGGGACGGGACAGCCTACACCGGGGAGCTGTTTTTT. Amino acid sequence: CASSIDWDGTAYTGELFF. The chain is built from TRBV19 and TRBJ2-2; TRBD1 matches at 7 bases. The length of the CDR3 is 18 residues. CDR1 and CDR2 (germline): LNHDA, SQIVND (reference sequence). V lost 0 bases to trimming and J lost 3 bases; unmatched junction nucleotides: 10.

The chain has TRBV5-5 and TRBJ2-7; unclear D gene. The CDR3 loop spans 13 amino acids. Looked up from germline, CDR1 is SGHKS and CDR2 is YYEKEE (reference sequence). The V end was cut by 1 base, the J end by 0 bases, with 5 bases between. For the CDR3, the DNA is TGTGCCAGCAGCTTGACAAGCTCCTACGAGCAGTACTTC. Its translation is CASSLTSSYEQYF.

The J gene is TRBJ2-1, the V gene TRBV7-9, with 7 bases identical to TRBD1. Germline V gives CDR1 SEHNR, CDR2 FQNEAQ (reference sequence). V gave up 3 bases and J gave up 7 bases; unmatched junction bases: 3. The CDR3 consists of 13 residues. CDR3 DNA: TGTGCCAGCAGCTTGAGACAGGGAAATGAGCAGTTCTTC. This sequence encodes CASSLRQGNEQFF. The full variable domain, in which reference TRBV7-9 and TRBJ2-1 provide the parts outside the CDR3, is DTGVSQNPRHKITKRGQNVTFRCDPISEHNRLYWYRQTLGQGPEFLTYFQNEAQLEKSRLLSDRFSAERPKGSFSTLEIQRTEQGDSAMYLCASSLRQGNEQFFGPGTRLTVL.

This chain uses TRBV28 with TRBJ1-4; the D gene is possibly TRBD1 (5 bases). Trimming shortened V by 6 bases and J by 8 bases, and 13 bases separated the two germline ends. The CDR3 sequence is 13 residues long. Looked up from germline, CDR1 is MDHEN and CDR2 is SYDVKM. The CDR3 nucleotides are TGTGCCAGCAGCCCAGGGTTAGGAGAAAAACTGTTTTTT. This translates into CASSPGLGEKLFF.

V is TRBV10-2 and J is TRBJ1-2, with 11 bases aligning to TRBD1. The length of the CDR3 is 15 residues. Germline V gives CDR1 WSHSY, CDR2 SAAADI. The ends lost 6 bases at V and 4 bases at J; junction bases unmatched: 7. CDR3 coding DNA: TGCGCCAGCAGCTCCCGGGACAGGGGGGCCTATGGCTACACCTTC. Translating it yields CASSSRDRGAYGYTF.

The rearrangement uses TRBV7-6 and TRBJ2-2; perhaps TRBD2 as D (6 bases). The CDR3 has 15 amino acids. Germline V gives CDR1 SGHVS, CDR2 FNYEAQ. The V end was cut by 7 bases, the J end by 1 base, with 13 bases between. The chain's CDR3 is CASTITGGNTGELFF. CDR3 DNA: TGTGCCAGCACCATAACCGGGGGGAACACCGGGGAGCTGTTTTTT.

V and J are TRBV4-1 and TRBJ2-5, with TRBD2 matching 9 bases. The CDR3 runs 17 residues. V gave up 7 bases and J gave up 2 bases; unmatched junction bases: 14. Germline lookup yields CDR1 MGHRA and CDR2 YSYEKL. The CDR3 region has the DNA TGCGCCAGCAATAAAGCAGACGGGCGGGGGGGACAAGAGACCCAGTACTTC. Residues: CASNKADGRGGQETQYF.

This chain joins TRBV7-3 and TRBJ2-3, with a possible D match to TRBD2 (6 bases). The CDR3 sequence is 16 residues long. In germline, CDR1 is SGHTA, CDR2 FQGTGA. V was trimmed by 5 bases and J by 6 bases, leaving 21 bases between them. The CDR3 coding sequence is TGTGCCAGCAGCGTACAACCGGGACTCCCCTTTGATACGCAGTATTTT. Encoded protein: CASSVQPGLPFDTQYF.

The chain has TRBV6-5 and TRBJ2-1; 12 nucleotides line up with TRBD1. The CDR3 extends over 15 amino acids. Germline CDR1 reads MNHEY; CDR2 reads SVGAGI. J was trimmed by 4 bases and V by 5 bases; bases with no gene match: 3. The CDR3 spells CASSKGQGAYNEQFF. CDR3 coding DNA: TGTGCCAGCAGTAAGGGACAGGGGGCTTACAATGAGCAGTTCTTC.

Details on this clone: A junction boundary mismatches the germline segment, possibly from a read error. CDR3: CASSLGGTYEQYF. The CDR3 nucleotides are TGTGCTAGCAGCTTAGGCGGGACCTACGAGCAGTACTTC. The chain employs TRBV7-7 and TRBJ2-7, with a possible D match to TRBD2 (6 bases). The germline V gene encodes CDR1 SSHAT and CDR2 FNYEAQ (reference sequence). The CDR3 has 13 residues. The variable domain in full, with the rest retrieved from reference TRBV7-7 and TRBJ2-7, is GAGVSQSPRYKVTKRGQDVTLRCDPISSHATLYWYQQALGQGPEFLTYFNYEAQPDKSGLPSDRFSAERPEGSISTLTIQRTEQRDSAMYRCASSLGGTYEQYFGPGTRLTVT.

To note about this clone: At one end the junction does not follow the germline gene, possibly because of a read error. The chain recombines TRBV7-7 with TRBJ1-1; D call uncertain. CDR1 SSHAT and CDR2 FNYEAQ come from the germline V gene (reference sequence). There are 13 residues in the CDR3. In DNA, the CDR3 is TGTGCTAGCAGCTTACGGCGGGACACTGAAGCTTTCTTT. Translated, it gives CASSLRRDTEAFF.

V and J are TRBV18 and TRBJ1-5, with D tentatively TRBD1 (6 bases). The CDR3 runs 15 residues. Per germline, CDR1 KGHSH and CDR2 LQKENI. V lost 2 bases, J lost 4 bases, and 12 bases lay in between. The chain's CDR3 is CASSPRTAQNQPQHF. The CDR3 nucleotides read TGTGCCAGCTCACCAAGGACAGCTCAAAATCAGCCCCAGCATTTT.

This sequence joins TRBV18 and TRBJ2-3; the D gene is possibly TRBD1 (5 bases). Germline CDR1 KGHSH, CDR2 LQKENI. This CDR3 has 13 residues. V was trimmed by 5 bases and J by 3 bases, leaving 9 bases between them. The CDR3 protein is CASSGALTDTQYF. The CDR3 DNA sequence: TGTGCCAGCTCAGGGGCTTTAACAGATACGCAGTATTTT.

This chain links TRBV5-8 with TRBJ1-1; D unresolved. CDR1 and CDR2 (germline): SGHTS, YDEGEE. The CDR3 contains 13 residues. Trimming pared 2 bases from V and 5 bases from J, leaving 10 bases between. DNA for the CDR3: TGTGCCAGCAGCTTAAAGAGGGAGACTGAAGCTTTCTTT. It encodes CASSLKRETEAFF.

The table lists this clone with a few counts. V and J are TRBV6-5 and TRBJ2-7; TRBD2 matches at 7 bases. The trim removed 0 bases at V and 7 bases at J, leaving 9 bases unmatched. This CDR3 spans 15 amino acids. Looked up from germline, CDR1 is MNHEY and CDR2 is SVGAGI. The DNA for the CDR3 is TGTGCCAGCAGTTACTCGGGGACTACCTCTGGGGAGCAGTACTTC. Protein: CASSYSGTTSGEQYF.

J is TRBJ1-2 and V is TRBV20-1; D uncertain. The CDR3 runs to 11 residues. The germline gives CDR1 DFQATT, CDR2 SNEGSKA (reference sequence). The V end was cut by 3 bases, the J end by 6 bases, with 8 bases between. CDR3 amino acids: CSARENNGYTF. CDR3 sequence (DNA): TGCAGTGCTAGGGAGAACAATGGCTACACCTTC.

The V gene is TRBV5-1, the J gene TRBJ2-5, with D possibly being TRBD2 (5 bases). Germline assignment: CDR1 SGHRS and CDR2 YFSETQ. The CDR3 has 19 amino acids. V lost 0 bases to trimming and J lost 1 base, with 22 bases between them. CDR3 sequence (DNA): TGCGCCAGCAGCTTGGAACGACAACTAGTTCGGGGTACCCAAGAGACCCAGTACTTC. Its protein is CASSLERQLVRGTQETQYF.